This T cell receptor beta chain derives from a study of T cells in Graves' hyperthyroidism and ophthalmopathy. In this sample, this clonotype turned up many times. The antigen remains unidentified. TCR beta CDR3 region amplification was performed from RNA transcripts. The HTBI primer set drove a first-round RT-PCR of the TCR CDR3. TCRdb called the multiplex PCR reads again in MiXCR, with one record for every CDR3 protein. The table shows around 700,000 distinct CDR3 sequences, with about a third occurring only once. Study-level results: Most thyroid clonotypes with frequency above 0.001 were detected in blood.

An absence of ophthalmopathy progression within 18 months meant stable Graves' hyperthyroidism. Newly diagnosed hyperthyroidism, duration under 2 months, in patients aged 18 to 65. Uncontrolled infection, other autoimmune disease, pregnancy and lactation each barred patients from inclusion. CDR3 length equals 17 residues. Looked up from germline, CDR1 is MGHDK and CDR2 is SYGVNS. Trimming took 3 bases from V and 0 from J, leaving 15 bases between them. The material sequenced was blood. The sequence derives from a woman aged 40-49 years with Graves' hyperthyroidism. V usage is TRBV25-1 and J usage is TRBJ1-5; a possible D gene is TRBD1 (5 bases). The chain's CDR3 is CASSDGGEGTSNQPQHF. The CDR3, as DNA: TGTGCCAGCAGTGACGGGGGGGAAGGGACTAGCAATCAGCCCCAGCATTTT.